The text below deals with one TCR beta chain. As yet, its antigen is unknown. The sample belongs to a study of T cells expressing NK-cell markers. For the study at large: Sequencing of TCR beta repertoires drew on sorted CD3+CD56+NKG2C+, CD3+CD56+NKG2C- and CD3+CD56-NKG2C+ T cells. Seven sequenced donors out of eight were HCMV-seropositive, one seronegative.

TCRdb reprocessed the 5' RACE reads and stores each CDR3 protein as one record, lacking DNA. Recorded for this sample: 140,000 to 150,000 distinct CDR3 sequences. Study-level findings and limits: Dominant NKG2C+ clonotypes were found to form about 1.0-7.5% of CD8+ T cells in over five donors. Where several donors were concerned, these clonotypes also led the CD3+CD56-NKG2C+ fraction.

CDR1 SGHVS and CDR2 FQNEAQ come from the germline V gene. This CDR3 comprises 15 residues. The TCR originated in a man younger than 30 in good health. V usage is TRBV7-8 and J usage is TRBJ2-1. The material sequenced was blood T cells: a sorted CD56 or NKG2C T cell subset, CD4+ or CD8+ T cells, or bulk PBMC T cells (not recorded which). This chain's CDR3 is CASSSHGRTYNEQFF.